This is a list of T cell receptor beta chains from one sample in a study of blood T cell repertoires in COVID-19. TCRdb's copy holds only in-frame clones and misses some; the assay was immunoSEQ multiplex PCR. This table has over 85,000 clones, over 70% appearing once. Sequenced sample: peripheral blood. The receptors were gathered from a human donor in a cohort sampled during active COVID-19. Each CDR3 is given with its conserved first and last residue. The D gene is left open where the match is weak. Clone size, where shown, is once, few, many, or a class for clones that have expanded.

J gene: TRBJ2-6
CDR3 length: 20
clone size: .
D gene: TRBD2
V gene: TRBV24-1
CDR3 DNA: TGTGCCACCAGTGATTCCGGACTAGCGGGTCCCGTCTCTGGGGCCAACGTCCTGACTTTC
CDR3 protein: CATSDSGLAGPVSGANVLTF

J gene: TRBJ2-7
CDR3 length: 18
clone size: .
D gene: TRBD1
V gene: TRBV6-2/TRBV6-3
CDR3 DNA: TGTGCCAGCAGTTACGGGACAGGTTGGGGTTCCCGGGAATACGAGCAGTACTTC
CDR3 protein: CASSYGTGWGSREYEQYF

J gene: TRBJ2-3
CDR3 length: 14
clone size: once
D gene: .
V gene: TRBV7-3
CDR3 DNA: TGTGCCAGCAGCCCACTCCGAGACACAGATACGCAGTATTTT
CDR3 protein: CASSPLRDTDTQYF

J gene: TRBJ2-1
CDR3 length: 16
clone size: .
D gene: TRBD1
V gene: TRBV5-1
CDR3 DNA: TGCGCCAGCAGCTGGACAGGGTCGAGCTCCTACAATGAGCAGTTCTTC
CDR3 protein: CASSWTGSSSYNEQFF

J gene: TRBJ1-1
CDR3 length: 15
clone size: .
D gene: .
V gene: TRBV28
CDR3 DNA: TGTGCCAGCAGTTTGGCAGGGAGGTCGAACACTGAAGCTTTCTTT
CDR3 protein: CASSLAGRSNTEAFF

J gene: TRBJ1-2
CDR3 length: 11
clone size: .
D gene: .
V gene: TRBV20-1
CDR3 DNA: TGCAGTGCTAGCTTTAACTATGGCTACACCTTC
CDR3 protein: CSASFNYGYTF

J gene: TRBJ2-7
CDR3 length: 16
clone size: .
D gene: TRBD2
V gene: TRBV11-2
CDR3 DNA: TGTGCCAGCAGCCCATCAGGACTAGCCCTTTTTATGGAGCAGTACTTC
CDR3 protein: CASSPSGLALFMEQYF

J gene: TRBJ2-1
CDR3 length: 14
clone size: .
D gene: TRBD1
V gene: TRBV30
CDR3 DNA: TGTGCCTGGAACGGGGACAGGGGCTACAATGAGCAGTTCTTC
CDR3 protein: CAWNGDRGYNEQFF

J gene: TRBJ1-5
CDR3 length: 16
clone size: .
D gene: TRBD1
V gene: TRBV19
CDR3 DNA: TGTGCCAGTAGTACCGGGACAGGGGGTGGCAATCAGCCCCAGCATTTT
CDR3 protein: CASSTGTGGGNQPQHF

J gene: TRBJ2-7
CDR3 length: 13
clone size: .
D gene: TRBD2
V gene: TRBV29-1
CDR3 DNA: TGCAGCGGCCAGCGGGGGGCGAATCACGAGCAGTACTTC
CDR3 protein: CSGQRGANHEQYF

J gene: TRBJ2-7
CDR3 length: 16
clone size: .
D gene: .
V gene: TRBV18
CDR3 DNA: TGTGCCAGCTCTCCGGAAGGGGCGGGAAAAGATTACGAGCAGTACTTC
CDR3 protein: CASSPEGAGKDYEQYF

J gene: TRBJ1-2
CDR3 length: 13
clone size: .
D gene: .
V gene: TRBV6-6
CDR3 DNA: TGTGCCAGCAGTTCTTTGACAGGTCTAGGCTACACCTTC
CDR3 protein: CASSSLTGLGYTF

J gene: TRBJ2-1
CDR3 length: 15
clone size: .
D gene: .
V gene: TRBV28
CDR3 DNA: TGTGCCAGCAGTTCCCTCACAGGGCCGAACGATGAGCAGTTCTTC
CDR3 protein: CASSSLTGPNDEQFF

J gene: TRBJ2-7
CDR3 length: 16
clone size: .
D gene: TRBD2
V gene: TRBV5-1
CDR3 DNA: TGCGCCAGCAGCTTGGTGGCGGCGGGAGGTAATGGCGAGCAGTACTTC
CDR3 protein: CASSLVAAGGNGEQYF

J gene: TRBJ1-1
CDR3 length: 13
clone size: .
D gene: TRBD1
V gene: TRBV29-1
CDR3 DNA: TGCAGCGCCTTGACAGGGAAGGGCACTGAAGCTTTCTTT
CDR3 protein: CSALTGKGTEAFF

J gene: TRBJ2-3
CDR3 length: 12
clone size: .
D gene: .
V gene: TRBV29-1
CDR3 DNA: TGCAGCGTTGTTCGTAGCACAGATACGCAGTATTTT
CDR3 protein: CSVVRSTDTQYF

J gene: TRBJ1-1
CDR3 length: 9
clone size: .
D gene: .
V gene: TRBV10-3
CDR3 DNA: TGTGCCATCAATCTGTTGGCTTTCTTT
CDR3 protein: CAINLLAFF

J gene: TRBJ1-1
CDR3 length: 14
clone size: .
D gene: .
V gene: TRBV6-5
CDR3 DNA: TGTGCCAGCAGTCAAAAAGTTGTGTGGGGCCTGGCTTTCTTT
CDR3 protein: CASSQKVVWGLAFF

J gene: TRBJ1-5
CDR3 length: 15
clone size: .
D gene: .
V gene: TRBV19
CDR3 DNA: TGTGCCAGTAGTTCAATGGGGGGAGACAATCAGCCCCAGCATTTT
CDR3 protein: CASSSMGGDNQPQHF

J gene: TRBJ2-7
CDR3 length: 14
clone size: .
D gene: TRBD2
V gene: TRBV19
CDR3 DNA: TGTGCCAGTTCGCGGGAGGGGGGGACATACGAGCAGTACTTC
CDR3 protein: CASSREGGTYEQYF

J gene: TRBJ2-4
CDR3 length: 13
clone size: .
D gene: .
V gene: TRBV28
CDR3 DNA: TGTGCCAGCACTCCGGGACAAGCGGACATTCAGTACTTC
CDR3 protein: CASTPGQADIQYF

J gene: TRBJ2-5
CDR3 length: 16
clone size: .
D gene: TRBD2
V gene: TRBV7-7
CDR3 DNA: TGTGCTAGCAGCCCTCAGGCAGCGGGAGTTGGTGAGACCCAGTACTTC
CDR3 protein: CASSPQAAGVGETQYF

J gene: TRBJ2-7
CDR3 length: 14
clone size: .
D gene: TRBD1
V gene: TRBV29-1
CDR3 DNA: TGCAGCGCCCGTTACGGGACAGGGACCTACGAGCAGTACTTC
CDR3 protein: CSARYGTGTYEQYF

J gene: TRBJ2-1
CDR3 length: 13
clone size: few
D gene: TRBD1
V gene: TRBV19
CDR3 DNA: TGTGCCAGTAGTACAAGCAGGGGGCGTGAGCAGTTCTTC
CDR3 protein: CASSTSRGREQFF

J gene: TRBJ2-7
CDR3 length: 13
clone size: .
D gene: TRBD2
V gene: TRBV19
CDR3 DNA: TGTGCCAGTAGTATAGGACTAGCCGACGAGCAGTACTTC
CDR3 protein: CASSIGLADEQYF

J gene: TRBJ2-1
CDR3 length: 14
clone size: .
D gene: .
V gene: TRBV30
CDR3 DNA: TGTGCCTGGGGATGGGGCAGCTCCTACAATGAGCAGTTCTTC
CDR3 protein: CAWGWGSSYNEQFF

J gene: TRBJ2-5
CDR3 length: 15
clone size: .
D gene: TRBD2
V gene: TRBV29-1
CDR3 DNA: TGCAGCGTTGAACTAGCGGGCCTGTACCAAGAGACCCAGTACTTC
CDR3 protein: CSVELAGLYQETQYF

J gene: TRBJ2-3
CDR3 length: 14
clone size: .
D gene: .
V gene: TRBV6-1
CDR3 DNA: TGTGCCAGCAGCCAGGCTGGAGGCGAGGATACGCAGTATTTT
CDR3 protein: CASSQAGGEDTQYF

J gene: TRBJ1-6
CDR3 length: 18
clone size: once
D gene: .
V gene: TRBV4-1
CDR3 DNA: TGCGCCAGCAGCCAAGATTTGGCGGGGAGGGGCCCAAATTCACCCCTCCACTTT
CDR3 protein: CASSQDLAGRGPNSPLHF

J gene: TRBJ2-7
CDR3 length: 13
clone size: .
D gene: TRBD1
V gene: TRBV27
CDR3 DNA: TGTGCCAGCAGTTTGAGACAGGGGAGTGAGCAGTACTTC
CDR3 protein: CASSLRQGSEQYF

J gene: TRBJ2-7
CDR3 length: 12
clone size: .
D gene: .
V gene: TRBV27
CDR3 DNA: TGTGCCAGCAAACAGGCTGGGTACGAGCAGTACTTC
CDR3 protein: CASKQAGYEQYF

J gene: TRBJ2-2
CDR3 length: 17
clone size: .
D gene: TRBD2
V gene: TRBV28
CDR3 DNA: TGTGCCAGCAGTTCACATAGCGGGAGGGCCGACACCGGGGAGCTGTTTTTT
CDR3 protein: CASSSHSGRADTGELFF

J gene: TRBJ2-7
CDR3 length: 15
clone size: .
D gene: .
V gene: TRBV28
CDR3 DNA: TGTGCCAGCAGTCCGCCGTTACAACCCTCCTACGAGCAGTACTTC
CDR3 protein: CASSPPLQPSYEQYF

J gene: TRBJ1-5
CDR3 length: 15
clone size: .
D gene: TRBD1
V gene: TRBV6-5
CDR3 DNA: TGTGCCAGCAGCCCGCGACAGGGAAGCAATCAGCCCCAGCATTTT
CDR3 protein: CASSPRQGSNQPQHF

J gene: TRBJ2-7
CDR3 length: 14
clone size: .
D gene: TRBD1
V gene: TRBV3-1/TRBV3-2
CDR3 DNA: TGTGCCAGCAGCACCCGGGACAGGCCCCACGAGCAGTACTTC
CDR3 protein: CASSTRDRPHEQYF

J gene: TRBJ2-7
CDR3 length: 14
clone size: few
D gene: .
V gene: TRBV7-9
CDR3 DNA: TGTGCCAGCAGTCAGGAGGGAATCTCCTACGAGCAGTACTTC
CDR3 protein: CASSQEGISYEQYF

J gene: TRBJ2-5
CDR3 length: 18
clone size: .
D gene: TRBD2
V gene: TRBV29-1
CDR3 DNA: TGCAGCGCCCCGGGGACTAGCGGGAGGGCTCACCCACAAGAGACCCAGTACTTC
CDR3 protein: CSAPGTSGRAHPQETQYF

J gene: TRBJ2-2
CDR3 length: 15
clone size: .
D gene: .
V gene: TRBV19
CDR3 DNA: TGTGCCAGTAGTTCACTAGCCCGAGGCACCGGGGAGCTGTTTTTT
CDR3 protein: CASSSLARGTGELFF

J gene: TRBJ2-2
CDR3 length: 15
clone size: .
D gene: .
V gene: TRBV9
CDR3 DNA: TGTGCCAGCAGCGTAGGGGGACTTAACACCGGGGAGCTGTTTTTT
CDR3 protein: CASSVGGLNTGELFF

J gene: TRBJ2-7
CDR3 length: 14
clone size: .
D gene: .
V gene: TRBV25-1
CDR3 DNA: TGTGCCAGCAGTGAACCCGGGGACTTCTACGAGCAGTACTTC
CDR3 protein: CASSEPGDFYEQYF

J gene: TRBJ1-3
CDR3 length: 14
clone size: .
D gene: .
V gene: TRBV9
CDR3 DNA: TGTGCCAGCAGCGCCCAGGGGACCGGAAACACCATATATTTT
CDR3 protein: CASSAQGTGNTIYF

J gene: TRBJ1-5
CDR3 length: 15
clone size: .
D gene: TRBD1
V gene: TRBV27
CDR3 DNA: TGTGCCAGCAACCCGGGACAGGGACCCAATCAGCCCCAGCATTTT
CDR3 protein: CASNPGQGPNQPQHF

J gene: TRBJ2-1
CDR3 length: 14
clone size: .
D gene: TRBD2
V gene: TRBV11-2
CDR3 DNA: TGTGCCAGCAGCCCCGGGACTAGGTACAATGAGCAGTTCTTC
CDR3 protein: CASSPGTRYNEQFF

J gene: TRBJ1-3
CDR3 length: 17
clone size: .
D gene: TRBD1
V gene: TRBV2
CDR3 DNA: TGTGCCAGCAGTGAATCGGGGGGACAGGCTTTTGGAAACACCATATATTTT
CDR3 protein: CASSESGGQAFGNTIYF

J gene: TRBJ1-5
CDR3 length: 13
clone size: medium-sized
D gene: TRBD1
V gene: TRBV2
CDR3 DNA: TGTGCCAGCAGCGGGACAGGAGATCAGCCCCAGCATTTT
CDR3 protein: CASSGTGDQPQHF

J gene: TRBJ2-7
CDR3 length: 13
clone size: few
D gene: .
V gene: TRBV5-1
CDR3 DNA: TGCGCCAGCGCCCGACAGGAGGACTACGAGCAGTACTTC
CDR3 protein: CASARQEDYEQYF

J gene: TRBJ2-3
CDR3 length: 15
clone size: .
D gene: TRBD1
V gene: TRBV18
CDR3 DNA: TGTGCCAGCTCGTCGGGACAGGGGAGCACAGATACGCAGTATTTT
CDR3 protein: CASSSGQGSTDTQYF